This T cell receptor beta chain was identified in a study of T cells expressing NK-cell markers. CDR3 length equals 15 residues. Reanalyzing the 5' RACE reads, TCRdb keeps one entry per CDR3 protein, without DNA. Its table records about 460,000 distinct CDR3 sequences. The source of this sequence is a woman aged 45-60 years in good health. The V gene is TRBV12-3 or TRBV12-4, the J gene TRBJ2-3; TCRdb designates TRBD1, a call that cannot be tested without DNA. Sample: blood T cells: a sorted CD56 or NKG2C T cell subset, CD4+ or CD8+ T cells, or bulk PBMC T cells (not recorded which). The CDR3 spells CASRPGGGWGIPQYF.